This T cell receptor beta chain was sequenced in a study of T-cell reconstitution after alpha-beta-depleted transplantation in children. Study-wide results and limits: Newly produced T cells mostly accounted for T-cell counts and diversity one year post-transplant. As was reported, about two months after transplant, alpha-beta T cells came from several hundred expanded graft clones. Recipient T cells and thymic progenitors that survived were the source of the high TCRbeta diversity seen at day 60 in some patients.

Unique molecular identifiers were built into the TCRbeta library. Using its own MiXCR run on the PCR reads, TCRdb lists one record per CDR3 protein. The repertoire consists of some 830,000 distinct CDR3 sequences, with roughly 15% occurring once and the leading ten covering approximately 5%. V dropped 3 bases and J dropped 6 bases, with 6 bases sitting between them. CDR1 and CDR2 (germline): MGHDK, SYGVNS. The CDR3 sequence is 11 residues long. As for this clonotype: Its matching antigen is unknown.

The starting material was PBMCs, mostly from graft donor cells, obtained 360 days after TCRalphabeta/CD19-depleted stem cell transplant. The rearrangement uses TRBV25-1 and TRBJ2-7; no firm D call. The receptor comes from a male patient between 10 and 17 years old who had a stem cell transplant for acute lymphoblastic leukemia, so the T cells may come from the graft donor. Here the CDR3 DNA reads TGTGCCAGCAGTGAGTGGGTCGAGCAGTACTTC. It yields the protein CASSEWVEQYF.